Included here is one T cell receptor (beta chain) sequence, with context. This record belongs to a study of T cell responses to AZD1222 COVID-19 vaccine. Sequenced by immunoSEQ multiplex PCR; TCRdb stores in-frame clones only, minus some. Among over 100,000 clones listed, 88% were seen once. Germline CDR1 is DFQATT and CDR2 is SNEGSKA (reference sequence). V was shortened by 3 bases and J by 3 bases, with 12 bases between the two germline ends. CDR3 size: 14 residues. This chain links TRBV20-1 with TRBJ1-3; D unclear. Sequencing used peripheral blood, obtained on day 0 of AZD1222 vaccination. The sequence derives from an adult in good health. CDR3 residues: CSASSLTDGNTIYF. CDR3 nucleotide sequence: TGCAGTGCTAGTTCGCTAACCGATGGAAACACCATATATTTT.